This is a list of T cell receptor beta chains from one sample in a study of human T cells and chemical hapten exposure. MiXCR, applied by TCRdb to the RACE reads, yields one record per CDR3 protein. Of 110,000 to 150,000 distinct CDR3 sequences detected, about an eighth appear once; the ten largest clones hold around 1.4%. Sequencing was performed on whole blood, taken in connection with sensitization to the hapten diphenylcyclopropenone (DPC). These TCRs come from a woman aged 45-60 years with alopecia areata. Some clones in this sample may be carry-over from other donors' samples. CDR3s include the opening cysteine and the closing phenylalanine or tryptophan. A D gene is named only where the DNA matches it firmly. Rows give clone size only sometimes, using once, few, many, or a class for an expanded clone.

cdr3_aa cdr3_nt j_call clone_size d_call v_call
CASSIRLGAETQYF TGTGCCAGTAGTATCCGGCTGGGGGCTGAGACCCAGTACTTC TRBJ2-5 . . TRBV19
CASSRSSSSGYEQYF TGTGCCAGCAGCCGCAGCTCCTCTAGCGGATACGAGCAGTACTTC TRBJ2-7 many TRBD2 TRBV7-9
CASSLVVRGALHF TGTGCCAGCAGCTTAGTAGTCCGTGGCGCCCTCCACTTT TRBJ1-6 few . TRBV11-2
CAWGRAAYEQYF TGTGCCTGGGGCCGGGCGGCCTACGAGCAGTACTTC TRBJ2-7 . . TRBV30
CASSQGPEIFTEAFF TGTGCCAGCAGCCAGGGACCTGAGATATTCACTGAAGCTTTCTTT TRBJ1-1 . . TRBV7-2
CSVRGLRWPEAFF TGCAGCGTAAGGGGGCTCAGGTGGCCTGAAGCTTTCTTT TRBJ1-1 . TRBD1 TRBV29-1
CASSREPGRAVAEQYF TGTGCCAGCAGCCGGGAACCCGGGAGGGCCGTCGCCGAGCAGTACTTC TRBJ2-7 many TRBD2 TRBV12-3/TRBV12-4
CASSGRGGGANEQFF TGCGCCAGCTCCGGACGAGGAGGGGGAGCGAATGAGCAGTTCTTC TRBJ2-1 many . TRBV5-1
CASSHALAGGPYEQYF TGTGCCAGCAGCCACGCTCTAGCGGGAGGCCCCTACGAGCAGTACTTC TRBJ2-7 few TRBD2 TRBV28
CASSLAGGFFYNEQFF TGCGCCAGCAGCTTGGCGGGGGGGTTTTTTTACAATGAGCAGTTCTTC TRBJ2-1 once TRBD2 TRBV5-1
CASSRPGDRGHEQYF TGTGCCAGCAGCCGGCCCGGGGACAGGGGTCACGAGCAGTACTTC TRBJ2-7 . TRBD1 TRBV7-9
CASSQTLTTWELFF TGTGCCAGCAGCCAAACACTGACGACCTGGGAGCTGTTTTTT TRBJ2-2 many . TRBV3-1
CASSVGLAGVEQYF TGTGCCAGCAGCGTCGGACTAGCGGGAGTCGAGCAGTACTTC TRBJ2-7 few TRBD2 TRBV9
CASSPPGGPGPGYTF TGTGCCAGCTCACCACCGGGTGGGCCGGGTCCTGGCTACACCTTC TRBJ1-2 many . TRBV18
CATSRGTGSWAQYF TGTGCCACCAGCAGAGGGACGGGGAGTTGGGCCCAGTACTTC TRBJ2-5 . . TRBV15
CASSLATGGPGETQYF TGCGCCAGCAGCTTGGCCACGGGAGGGCCTGGGGAGACCCAGTACTTC TRBJ2-5 many TRBD2 TRBV5-1
CSAQVTDGSPLHF TGCAGTGCACAGGTGACAGATGGTTCACCCCTCCACTTT TRBJ1-6 many . TRBV20-1
CASSQALPPYEQYF TGTGCCAGCAGCCAAGCCTTACCACCCTACGAGCAGTACTTC TRBJ2-7 few . TRBV4-2
CASSPTGPSQETQYF TGTGCCAGCAGCCCAACCGGGCCCAGTCAAGAGACCCAGTACTTC TRBJ2-5 . . TRBV11-2
CASSLSQGGRETQYF TGTGCCAGCAGCTTGTCCCAGGGGGGGCGAGAGACCCAGTACTTC TRBJ2-5 . . TRBV5-4
CASSLAGANTDTQYF TGTGCCAGCAGTCTAGCGGGAGCGAACACAGATACGCAGTATTTT TRBJ2-3 . TRBD2 TRBV28
CASSLETSTDTQYF TGCGCCAGCAGCTTGGAGACGAGCACAGATACGCAGTATTTT TRBJ2-3 many . TRBV5-1
CAWSQRTGAGYTF TGTGCCTGGAGTCAACGCACAGGGGCCGGCTACACCTTC TRBJ1-2 many TRBD1 TRBV30
CASSERGLTETQYF TGTGCCAGCAGTGAAAGGGGGCTTACAGAGACCCAGTACTTC TRBJ2-5 many TRBD1 TRBV6-1
CSVAHGAGYGYTF TGCAGCGTAGCTCATGGGGCAGGGTATGGCTACACCTTC TRBJ1-2 . . TRBV29-1
CASSVGSQQQETQYF TGTGCCAGCAGCGTCGGCTCACAGCAACAAGAGACCCAGTACTTC TRBJ2-5 . . TRBV9
CASSLGGLAGNYEQYF TGTGCCAGCAGCTTGGGTGGACTAGCGGGAAACTACGAGCAGTACTTC TRBJ2-7 . TRBD2 TRBV5-4
CSAGREVLDTQYF TGCAGCGCCGGAAGGGAGGTCCTAGATACGCAGTATTTT TRBJ2-3 . . TRBV29-1
CVTPGTDWSYNEQFF TGTGTCACCCCCGGGACAGACTGGTCCTACAATGAGCAGTTCTTC TRBJ2-1 few TRBD1 TRBV24-1
CASSQGGDRLYF TGTGCCAGCAGCCAAGGGGGGGATAGACTGTACTTC TRBJ2-7 few . TRBV3-1
CASRVRTGGGGQPQHF TGTGCCAGCAGAGTCCGGACAGGCGGAGGTGGTCAGCCCCAGCATTTT TRBJ1-5 few TRBD1 TRBV2
CSSLKGDFEQFF TGCAGCTCCTTAAAGGGGGACTTTGAGCAGTTCTTC TRBJ2-1 many . TRBV29-1
CASSQPTVLGEQYF TGTGCCAGCAGCCAACCTACGGTCTTAGGCGAGCAGTACTTC TRBJ2-7 . . TRBV3-1
CASSESKGASHPGANVLTF TGCGCCAGCAGTGAGTCGAAGGGGGCGTCCCATCCTGGGGCCAACGTCCTGACTTTC TRBJ2-6 . TRBD1 TRBV10-2
CSATGTGRGNEKLFF TGCAGTGCAACCGGGACAGGGAGGGGAAATGAAAAACTGTTTTTT TRBJ1-4 few TRBD1 TRBV20-1
CAISDSGTGGFGQPQHF TGTGCCATCAGTGACTCCGGGACAGGGGGCTTCGGTCAGCCCCAGCATTTT TRBJ1-5 many TRBD1 TRBV10-3
CSVGGRQLTGELFF TGCAGCGTTGGTGGGCGACAGCTCACCGGGGAGCTGTTTTTT TRBJ2-2 many . TRBV29-1
CATSDFLGPGGEQFF TGTGCCACCAGTGATTTCCTCGGACCCGGCGGGGAGCAGTTCTTC TRBJ2-1 . . TRBV24-1
CASSLASSQTSTDTQYF TGTGCCAGCAGCTTAGCGAGTTCCCAGACGAGCACAGATACGCAGTATTTT TRBJ2-3 . . TRBV7-2
CASSLGGTSNQPQHF TGTGCCAGCAGTTTAGGGGGGACCAGCAATCAGCCCCAGCATTTT TRBJ1-5 few . TRBV12-3/TRBV12-4
CASSQASQGETQYF TGTGCCAGCAGCCAAGCGTCACAGGGGGAGACCCAGTACTTC TRBJ2-5 many TRBD1 TRBV14